This T cell receptor beta chain was recovered during a study of blood T cells in healthy people across ages (dated by TCRdb to between 2014 and 2016). With regard to the full study: In model experiments, roughly one uniquely barcoded TCR beta cDNA molecule per two T cells was captured by template switching. Using the same blood draw, the study looked at two additional independent replicas of 1 million unique cDNA reads for two donors, one aged 18 to 30 and the other aged 80 or older. The donors were split into four age groups: young (average around 16 years), middle-aged (39), aged (over 55) and long-lived (over 80). To avoid experimental bias, donors of different ages were distributed randomly across sequencing lanes. Using deep sequencing normalized with unique cDNA molecular identifiers, the study measured how TCR beta repertoire diversity changes with age. General conclusions and limits of the study: Because donor CMV infection status was unknown, age-related changes in expanded clonotypes were potentially confounded. There was a strong correlation between observed TCR beta diversity and the percentage of naive T cells measured by flow cytometry. Observed TCR beta diversity per million T cells fell roughly linearly with age, and a significant reduction was already apparent by age about 38. The long-lived group showed more naive CD4+ T cells, fewer expanded clones and increased TCR diversity than the aged group, suggesting age selection. Since profiling was done on bulk unsorted PBMCs, naive and antigen-experienced compartments could not be conclusively compared. Estimates of total diversity based on one million sequenced T cells were regarded as lower bounds and as underestimates.

Notes on this clonotype: It lacks a known antigen. Within one base of it there is no much larger clone, and no base qualities were kept.

The donors were 40 or so Caucasian individuals from Russia, aged roughly 6 to 100 years, who were systemically healthy. Each donor gave about 10 milliliters of peripheral blood, drawn into EDTA-treated Vacutainer tubes. PBMCs were isolated by Ficoll-Paque density-gradient centrifugation, with at least 6 million obtained per sample. Total RNA, at least 5 micrograms per sample, was extracted from PBMCs with Trizol reagent. For every donor, an aliquot of PBMCs went through flow cytometry to measure the percentages of naive CD45RAhigh/CD27high T cells. The library was built by means of 5' RACE. The sequencer listed for this sample is Illumina HiSeq 2500. A second PCR of roughly 6 to 11 cycles was run with a J-beta primer mix and a sample-barcoded 5' primer. A template-switch 5' adaptor carrying 12 random nucleotides introduced a unique molecular identifier onto each TCR beta cDNA molecule. Each sample yielded at least 3 million CDR3-containing paired-end reads. All of the RNA was converted into first-strand cDNA using the Mint cDNA synthesis kit, with a TRBC-specific oligonucleotide serving as the primer. All cDNA was treated with uracil-DNA glycosylase and then went through a first 18-cycle PCR with the universal primers M1SS and BC2_uni_R. Per the authors' processing: For normalization, 1 million high-quality reads, each with a distinct molecular identifier, were randomly selected from each sample. Reads with shared molecular identifiers were discarded instead of being binned into consensus sequences. MiTCR, run with a Q25 quality threshold and the strictest error-elimination algorithm, handled CDR3 identification, clonotype clustering and error correction. A nonparametric unseen species model using Euler transformation provided a lower-bound estimate of total TCR beta diversity. In TCRdb, the public reads were trimmed at Q25 with fastp and aligned with MiXCR, with productive beta chains retained. When rows share a CDR3 protein, they turn into one entry using the most common DNA and genes. These V and J calls originate from TCRdb's pipeline instead of the authors' own analysis. For this sample the table gives about 970,000 distinct CDR3 sequences, of which around 54% were detected only once. Over 20% of the sample belongs to the ten largest clones.

V loses 6 bases, J loses 1 base, and the germline ends lie 13 bases apart. From cysteine to phenylalanine, the CDR3 is 16 amino acids long. Just CDR3 DNA is preserved here, 48 bases in frame from base 1. The germline V gene (reference sequence) supplies CDR1 MNHEY and CDR2 SMNVEV. This TCR was recovered from a woman aged 60-75 years in good health. The V and J segments used are TRBV27 and TRBJ1-6, with TRBD1 perhaps the D gene, on 6 matching bases. The material sequenced was blood. The nucleotide sequence is given as TGTGCCAGCAGGACAGAAACAGGGTCCTATAATTCACCCCTCCACTTT. It is translated as CASRTETGSYNSPLHF.